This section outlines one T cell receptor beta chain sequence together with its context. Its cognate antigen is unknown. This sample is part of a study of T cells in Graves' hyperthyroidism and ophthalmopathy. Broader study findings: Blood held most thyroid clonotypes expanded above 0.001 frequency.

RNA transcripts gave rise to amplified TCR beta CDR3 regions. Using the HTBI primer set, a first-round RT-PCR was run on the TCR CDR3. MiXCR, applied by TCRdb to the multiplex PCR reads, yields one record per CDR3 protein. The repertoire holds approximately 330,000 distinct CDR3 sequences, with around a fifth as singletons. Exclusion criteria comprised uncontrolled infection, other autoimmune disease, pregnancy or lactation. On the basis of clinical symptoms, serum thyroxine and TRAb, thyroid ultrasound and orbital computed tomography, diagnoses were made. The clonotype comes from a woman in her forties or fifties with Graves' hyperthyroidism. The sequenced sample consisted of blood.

The CDR3 DNA follows: TGTGCCAGCAGCTTCAACTCCATTTCCTACAATGAGCAGTTCTTC. Its protein product is CASSFNSISYNEQFF. This chain joins TRBV12-3 or TRBV12-4 and TRBJ2-1, with D hard to call. The CDR3 is 15 residues long. Trimming took off 6 bases at V and 1 base at J, with 13 bases between the two ends.